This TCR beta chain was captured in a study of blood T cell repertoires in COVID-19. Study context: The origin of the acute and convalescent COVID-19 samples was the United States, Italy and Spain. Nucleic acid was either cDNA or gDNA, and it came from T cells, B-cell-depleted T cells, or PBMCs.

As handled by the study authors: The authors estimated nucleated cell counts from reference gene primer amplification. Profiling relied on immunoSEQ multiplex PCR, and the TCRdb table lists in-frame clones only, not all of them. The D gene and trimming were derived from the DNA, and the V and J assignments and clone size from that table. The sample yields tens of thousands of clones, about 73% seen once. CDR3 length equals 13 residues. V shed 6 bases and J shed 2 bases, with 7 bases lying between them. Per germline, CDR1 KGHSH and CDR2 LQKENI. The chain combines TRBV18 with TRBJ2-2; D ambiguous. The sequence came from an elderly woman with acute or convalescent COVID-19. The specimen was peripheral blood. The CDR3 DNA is TGTGCCAGCTCCCAGGATAACACCGGGGAGCTGTTTTTT. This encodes CASSQDNTGELFF.